Following are 11 T cell receptor beta chains from one sample sequenced in a study of technical replicates of blood from a few donors. The table came from immunoSEQ multiplex PCR; TCRdb's copy has only in-frame clones and leaves some out. There are more than 65,000 clones in the sample; about 81% occur only once, and around 3.9% lies in the top ten. The sample was PBMCs. Receptors originate from a human donor in good health. Some clones in this sample may be carry-over from other donors' samples.

This sequence joins TRBV2 and TRBJ1-2; D unresolved. V lost 3 bases and J lost 7, with 9 bases in between. The CDR3 has 12 residues. Germline CDR1 SNHLY, CDR2 FYNNEI. The CDR3 DNA follows: TGTGCCAGCAGTGACCGGGGTCGTGGCTACACCTTC. Its protein is CASSDRGRGYTF. Based on the CDR3 plus reference TRBV2 and TRBJ1-2, the full variable domain is EPEVTQTPSHQVTQMGQEVILRCVPISNHLYFYWYRQILGQKVEFLVSFYNNEISEKSEIFDDQFSVERPDGSNFTLKIRSTKLEDSAMYFCASSDRGRGYTFGSGTRLTVV.

V usage is TRBV11-1 and J usage is TRBJ2-7; 7 bases align to TRBD1. V was clipped by 5 bases and J by 9 bases; unmatched bases: 7. CDR3 length equals 12 residues. Germline lookup yields CDR1 SGHAT and CDR2 FQDESV (reference sequence). For the CDR3, the DNA is TGTGCCAGCAGCAGACAGGGATCATTGCAGTACTTC. Translating it yields CASSRQGSLQYF. Full variable domain (missing parts from reference TRBV11-1 and TRBJ2-7): EAEVAQSPRYKITEKSQAVAFWCDPISGHATLYWYRQILGQGPELLVQFQDESVVDDSQLPKDRFSAERLKGVDSTLKIQPAELGDSAMYLCASSRQGSLQYFGPGTRLTVT.

This chain links TRBV29-1 with TRBJ1-1; 10 bases are a match to TRBD1. CDR3 length equals 14 residues. CDR1 SQVTM and CDR2 ANQGSEA come from the germline V gene. V lost 6 bases, J lost 0 bases, and 4 bases stayed unmatched. The CDR3 region is CSVATGGLNTEAFF. CDR3 nucleotides: TGCAGCGTGGCGACAGGGGGCTTGAACACTGAAGCTTTCTTT.

This chain connects TRBV15 to TRBJ1-2; D gene ambiguous. V dropped 6 bases and J dropped 5 bases, with 10 bases sitting between them. Germline assignment: CDR1 LNHNV and CDR2 YYDKDF (reference sequence). The CDR3 sequence is 12 residues long. CDR3 in amino acids: CATRSEYYGYTF. The DNA of the CDR3 is TGTGCCACCAGGTCGGAGTATTATGGCTACACCTTC.

This clone was detected a few times. The V and J genes are TRBV9 and TRBJ2-7, with D possibly being TRBD1 (5 bases). This CDR3 is built from 14 residues. CDR1 and CDR2 (germline): SGDLS, YYNGEE. Deletions cut 4 bases from V and 1 base from J, with 12 bases between. The CDR3 here is CASSSDRSSYEQYF. In nucleotides, the CDR3 is TGTGCCAGCAGCTCAGACAGATCTTCCTACGAGCAGTACTTC.

The CDR3 coding sequence is TGTGCCAGCAGTTACTCGGGGGGACAGGGATCCGAGCAGTACTTC. Translated, it gives CASSYSGGQGSEQYF. The gene calls are TRBV6-6 and TRBJ2-7; 9 bases fit TRBD1. J lost 6 bases, V lost 0 bases, and 6 bases had no gene match. The CDR3 spans 15 residues. Germline V gene data show CDR1 as MNHNY and CDR2 as SVGAGI (reference sequence).

This chain connects TRBV18 to TRBJ2-2; TRBD2 is a possible D gene (5 bases). Between the trimmed V and J ends, which lost 6 bases and 0 bases, there was a span of 17 bases. CDR3 size: 17 residues. Germline V gene lookup returns CDR1 KGHSH and CDR2 LQKENI. DNA of the CDR3: TGTGCCAGCTCGCCGGGCGGCGGGCGATCGAACACCGGGGAGCTGTTTTTT. This encodes CASSPGGGRSNTGELFF.

The rearrangement joins TRBV5-1 to TRBJ2-7; 7 nucleotides match TRBD1. Per germline, CDR1 SGHRS and CDR2 YFSETQ. The CDR3 runs 13 residues. V was clipped by 5 bases and J by 2 bases; unmatched bases: 4. Written as DNA, the CDR3 is TGCGCCAGCAGGCTGGGACAGACCTACGAGCAGTACTTC. It specifies CASRLGQTYEQYF. Full variable domain (remainder filled in from reference TRBV5-1 and TRBJ2-7): KAGVTQTPRYLIKTRGQQVTLSCSPISGHRSVSWYQQTPGQGLQFLFEYFSETQRNKGNFPGRFSGRQFSNSRSEMNVSTLELGDSALYLCASRLGQTYEQYFGPGTRLTVT.

The rearrangement uses TRBV6-1 and TRBJ2-7; perhaps TRBD2 as D (5 bases). Germline CDR1 MNHNS, CDR2 SASEGT. This CDR3 contains 13 residues. Trimming removed 0 bases from V and 6 bases from J, with 9 bases in between. CDR3 residues: CASSEALEAEQYF. In DNA, the CDR3 is TGTGCCAGCAGTGAAGCGCTGGAGGCCGAGCAGTACTTC.

This clone was seen more than once but under ten times. CDR3 sequence reads: CAWNQGGGLDTQYF. The CDR3 bases are TGTGCCTGGAATCAGGGCGGGGGGTTAGATACGCAGTATTTT. The V and J genes are TRBV30 and TRBJ2-3, with 8 bases identical to TRBD2. The CDR3 has 14 amino acids. V gave up 4 bases and J gave up 5 bases; unmatched junction bases: 8. Per germline, CDR1 GTSNPN and CDR2 SVGIG (reference sequence). The full variable domain, in which reference TRBV30 and TRBJ2-3 provide the parts outside the CDR3, is SQTIHQWPATLVQPVGSPLSLECTVEGTSNPNLYWYRQAAGRGLQLLFYSVGIGQISSEVPQNLSASRPQDRQFILSSKKLLLSDSGFYLCAWNQGGGLDTQYFGPGTRLTVL.

This clone was seen a few times. This chain connects TRBV12-5 to TRBJ2-7; 10 bases agree with TRBD1. V trimming: 2 bases; J trimming: 3 bases; junction bases outside the gene matches: 4. CDR3 length: 15 amino acids. Germline lookup yields CDR1 LGHNT and CDR2 FRNRAP. The CDR3 DNA reads TGTGCTAGTGGTTTGTGGGACAGGGGTTTCTACGAGCAGTACTTC. This encodes CASGLWDRGFYEQYF.